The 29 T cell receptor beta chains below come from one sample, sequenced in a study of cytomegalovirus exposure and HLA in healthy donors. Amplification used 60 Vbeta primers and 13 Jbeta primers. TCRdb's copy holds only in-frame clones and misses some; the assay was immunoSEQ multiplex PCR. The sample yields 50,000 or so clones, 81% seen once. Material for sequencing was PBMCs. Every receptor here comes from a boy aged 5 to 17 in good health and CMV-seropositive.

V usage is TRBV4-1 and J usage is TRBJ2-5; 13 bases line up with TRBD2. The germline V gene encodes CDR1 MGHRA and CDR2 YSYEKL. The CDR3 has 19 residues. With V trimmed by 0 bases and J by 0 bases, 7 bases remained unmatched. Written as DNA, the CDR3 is TGCGCCAGCAGCCAAGATCCCGGACTAGCGGGGGCGTACCAAGAGACCCAGTACTTC. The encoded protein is CASSQDPGLAGAYQETQYF.

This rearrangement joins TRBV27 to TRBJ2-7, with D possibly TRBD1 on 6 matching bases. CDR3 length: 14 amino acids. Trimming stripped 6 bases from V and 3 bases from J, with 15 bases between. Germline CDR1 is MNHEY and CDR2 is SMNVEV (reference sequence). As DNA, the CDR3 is TGTGCCAGCAGCCCCTTAGGACAGAACTACGAGCAGTACTTC. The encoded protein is CASSPLGQNYEQYF.

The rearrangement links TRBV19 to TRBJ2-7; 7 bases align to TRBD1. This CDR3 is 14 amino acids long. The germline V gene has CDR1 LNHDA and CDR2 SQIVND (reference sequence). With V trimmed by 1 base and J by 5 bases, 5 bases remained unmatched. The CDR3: CASSIVEGANEQYF. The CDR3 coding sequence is TGTGCCAGTAGTATAGTTGAGGGGGCGAACGAGCAGTACTTC.

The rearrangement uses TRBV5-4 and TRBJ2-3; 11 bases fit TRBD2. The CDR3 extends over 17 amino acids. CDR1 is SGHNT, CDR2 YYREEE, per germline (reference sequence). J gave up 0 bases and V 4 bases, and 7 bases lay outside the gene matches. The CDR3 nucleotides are TGTGCCAGCAGCCCCGGGACTAGCGGTCCTAGCACAGATACGCAGTATTTT. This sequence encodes CASSPGTSGPSTDTQYF.

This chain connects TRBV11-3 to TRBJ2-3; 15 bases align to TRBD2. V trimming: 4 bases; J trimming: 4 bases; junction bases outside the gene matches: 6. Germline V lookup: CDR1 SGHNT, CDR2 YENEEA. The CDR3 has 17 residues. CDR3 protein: CASSSGTSGGFADTQYF. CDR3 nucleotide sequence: TGTGCCAGCAGCTCCGGGACTAGCGGGGGGTTCGCAGATACGCAGTATTTT.

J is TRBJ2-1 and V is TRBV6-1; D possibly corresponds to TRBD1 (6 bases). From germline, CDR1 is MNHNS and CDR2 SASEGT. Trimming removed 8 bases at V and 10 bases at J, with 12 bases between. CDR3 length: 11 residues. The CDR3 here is CASESGTEQFF. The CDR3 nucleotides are TGTGCCAGCGAATCCGGGACAGAGCAGTTCTTC.

The CDR3 DNA is TGTGCCACCGCCAGACAGGGCATCACCGGGGAGCTGTTTTTT. This codes for CATARQGITGELFF. V gene TRBV27 combines with J gene TRBJ2-2, with TRBD1 matching 7 bases. Germline V gene lookup returns CDR1 MNHEY and CDR2 SMNVEV (reference sequence). The CDR3 spans 14 residues. With 10 bases clipped from V and 4 bases from J, the junction kept 9 bases outside the gene matches.

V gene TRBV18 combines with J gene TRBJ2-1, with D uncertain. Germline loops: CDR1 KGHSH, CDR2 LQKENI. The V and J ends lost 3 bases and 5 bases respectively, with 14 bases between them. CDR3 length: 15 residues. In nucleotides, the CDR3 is TGTGCCAGCTCACCGAGTTCCCTAGATAACAATGAGCAGTTCTTC. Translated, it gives CASSPSSLDNNEQFF.

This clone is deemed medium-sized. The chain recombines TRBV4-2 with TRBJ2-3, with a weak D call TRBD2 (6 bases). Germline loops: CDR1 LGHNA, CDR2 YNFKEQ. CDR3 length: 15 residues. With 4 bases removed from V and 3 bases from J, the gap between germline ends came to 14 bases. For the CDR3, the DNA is TGTGCCAGCAGCCTTACGGGGGAAGTGACAGATACGCAGTATTTT. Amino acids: CASSLTGEVTDTQYF.

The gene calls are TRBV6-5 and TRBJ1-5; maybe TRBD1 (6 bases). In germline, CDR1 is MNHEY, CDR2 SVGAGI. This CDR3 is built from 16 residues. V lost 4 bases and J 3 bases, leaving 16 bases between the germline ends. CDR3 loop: CASSSRHRAANQPQHF. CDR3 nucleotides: TGTGCCAGCAGTTCACGTCACAGGGCGGCCAATCAGCCCCAGCATTTT.

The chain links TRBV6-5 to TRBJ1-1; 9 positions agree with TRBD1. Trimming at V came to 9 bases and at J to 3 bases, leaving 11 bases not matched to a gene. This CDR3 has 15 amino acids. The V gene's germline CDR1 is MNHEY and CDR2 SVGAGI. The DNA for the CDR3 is TGTGCCAGTTCCGGGACAGGGAGGAGGGACACTGAAGCTTTCTTT. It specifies CASSGTGRRDTEAFF.

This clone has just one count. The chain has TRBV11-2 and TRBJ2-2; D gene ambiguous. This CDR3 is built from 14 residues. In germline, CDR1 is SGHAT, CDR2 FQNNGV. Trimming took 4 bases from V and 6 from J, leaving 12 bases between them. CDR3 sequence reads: CASSSSSTPGELFF. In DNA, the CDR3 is TGTGCCAGCAGCTCATCCTCTACGCCCGGGGAGCTGTTTTTT.

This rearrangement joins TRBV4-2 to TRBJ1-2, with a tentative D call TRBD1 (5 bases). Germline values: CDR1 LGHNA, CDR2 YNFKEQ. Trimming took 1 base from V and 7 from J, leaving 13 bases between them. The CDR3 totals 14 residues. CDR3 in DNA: TGTGCCAGCAGCCAAGGGTTAGGGGAGGTTGGCTACACCTTC. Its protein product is CASSQGLGEVGYTF.

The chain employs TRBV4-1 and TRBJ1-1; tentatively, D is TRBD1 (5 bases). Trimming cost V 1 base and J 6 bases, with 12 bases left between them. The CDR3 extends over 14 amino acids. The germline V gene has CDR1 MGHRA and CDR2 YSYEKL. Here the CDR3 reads CASSQAQQGPEAFF. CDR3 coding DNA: TGCGCCAGCAGCCAAGCCCAGCAGGGCCCTGAAGCTTTCTTT.

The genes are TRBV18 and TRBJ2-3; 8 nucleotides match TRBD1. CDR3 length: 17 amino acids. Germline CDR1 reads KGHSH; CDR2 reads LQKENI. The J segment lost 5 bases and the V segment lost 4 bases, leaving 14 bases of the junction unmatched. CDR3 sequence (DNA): TGTGCCAGCTCACTAGGAAATGGACAGGGCGCGGGAGATACGCAGTATTTT. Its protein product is CASSLGNGQGAGDTQYF.

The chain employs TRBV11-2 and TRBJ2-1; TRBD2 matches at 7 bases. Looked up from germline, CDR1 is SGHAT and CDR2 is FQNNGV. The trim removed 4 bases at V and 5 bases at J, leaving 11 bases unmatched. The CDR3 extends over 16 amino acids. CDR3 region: CASSSPPGLTNNEQFF. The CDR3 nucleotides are TGTGCCAGCAGCTCCCCCCCGGGACTAACTAACAATGAGCAGTTCTTC.

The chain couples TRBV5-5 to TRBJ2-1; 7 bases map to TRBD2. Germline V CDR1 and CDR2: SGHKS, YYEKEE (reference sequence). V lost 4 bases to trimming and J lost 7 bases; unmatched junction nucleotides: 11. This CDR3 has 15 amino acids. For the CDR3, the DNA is TGTGCCAGCAGCGACGAACTAGCGCTGGGGAATGAGCAGTTCTTC. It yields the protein CASSDELALGNEQFF.

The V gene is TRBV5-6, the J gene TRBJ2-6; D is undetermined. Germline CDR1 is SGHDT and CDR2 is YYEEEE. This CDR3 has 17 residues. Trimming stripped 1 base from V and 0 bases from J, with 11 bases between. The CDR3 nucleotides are TGTGCCAGCAGCTTGCTAACGGTTATCTCTGGGGCCAACGTCCTGACTTTC. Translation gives CASSLLTVISGANVLTF.

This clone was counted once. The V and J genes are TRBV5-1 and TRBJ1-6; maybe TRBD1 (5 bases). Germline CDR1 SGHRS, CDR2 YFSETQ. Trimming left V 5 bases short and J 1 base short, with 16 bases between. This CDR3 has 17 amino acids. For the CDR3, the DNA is TGCGCCAGCAGGAGGGGAGGGGATAGGTCCTATAATTCACCCCTCCACTTT. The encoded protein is CASRRGGDRSYNSPLHF. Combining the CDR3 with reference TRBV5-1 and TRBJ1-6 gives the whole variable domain KAGVTQTPRYLIKTRGQQVTLSCSPISGHRSVSWYQQTPGQGLQFLFEYFSETQRNKGNFPGRFSGRQFSNSRSEMNVSTLELGDSALYLCASRRGGDRSYNSPLHFGNGTRLTVT.

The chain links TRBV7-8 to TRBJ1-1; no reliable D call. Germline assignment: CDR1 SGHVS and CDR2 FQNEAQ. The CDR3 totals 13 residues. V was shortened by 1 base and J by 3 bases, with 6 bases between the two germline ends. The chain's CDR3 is CASSLDLDTEAFF. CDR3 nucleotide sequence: TGTGCCAGCAGCTTAGATCTCGACACTGAAGCTTTCTTT.

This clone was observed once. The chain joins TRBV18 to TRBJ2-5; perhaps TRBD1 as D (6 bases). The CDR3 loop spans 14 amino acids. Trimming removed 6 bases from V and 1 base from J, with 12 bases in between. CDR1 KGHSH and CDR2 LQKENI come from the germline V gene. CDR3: CASSPGQTQETQYF. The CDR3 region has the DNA TGTGCCAGCTCCCCCGGACAGACCCAAGAGACCCAGTACTTC.

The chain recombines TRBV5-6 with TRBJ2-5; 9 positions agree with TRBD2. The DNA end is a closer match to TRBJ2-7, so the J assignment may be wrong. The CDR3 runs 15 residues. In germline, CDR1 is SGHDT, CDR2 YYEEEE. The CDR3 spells CASSGAERGVYEQYF. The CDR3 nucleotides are TGTGCCAGCAGTGGCGCGGAGCGGGGGGTCTACGAGCAGTACTTC.

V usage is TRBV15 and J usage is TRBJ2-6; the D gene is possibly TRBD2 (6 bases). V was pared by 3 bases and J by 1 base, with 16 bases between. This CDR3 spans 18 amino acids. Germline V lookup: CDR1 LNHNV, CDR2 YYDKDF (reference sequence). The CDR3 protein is CATSRLGDLRSGANVLTF. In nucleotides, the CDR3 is TGTGCCACCAGCAGGTTAGGGGACTTGAGGTCTGGGGCCAACGTCCTGACTTTC.

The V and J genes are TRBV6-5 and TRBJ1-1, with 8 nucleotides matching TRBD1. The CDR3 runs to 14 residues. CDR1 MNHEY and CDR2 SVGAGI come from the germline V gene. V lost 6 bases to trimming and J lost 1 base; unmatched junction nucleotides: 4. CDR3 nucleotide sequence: TGTGCCAGCAGAGGACAGGGCGGGAACACTGAAGCTTTCTTT. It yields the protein CASRGQGGNTEAFF.

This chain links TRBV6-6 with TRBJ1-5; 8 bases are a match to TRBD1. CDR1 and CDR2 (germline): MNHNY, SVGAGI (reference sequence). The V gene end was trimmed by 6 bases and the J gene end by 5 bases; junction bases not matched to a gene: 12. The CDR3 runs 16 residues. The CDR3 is CASRLPQGESYQPQHF. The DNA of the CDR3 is TGTGCCAGCAGACTACCACAGGGGGAGTCGTATCAGCCCCAGCATTTT.

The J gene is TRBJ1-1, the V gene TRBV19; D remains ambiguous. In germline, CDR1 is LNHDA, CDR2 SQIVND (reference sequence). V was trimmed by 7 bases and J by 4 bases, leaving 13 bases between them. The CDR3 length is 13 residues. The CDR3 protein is CASMPRISTEAFF. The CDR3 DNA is TGTGCCAGTATGCCGCGGATTAGCACTGAAGCTTTCTTT.

The CDR3 reads CASSSPSGSDEQYF. Here the CDR3 DNA reads TGCGCCAGCAGCTCCCCTTCAGGGTCCGACGAGCAGTACTTC. This sequence joins TRBV5-1 and TRBJ2-7, with D maybe TRBD1 (5 bases). Germline values: CDR1 SGHRS, CDR2 YFSETQ. V was clipped by 3 bases and J by 5 bases, with 15 bases between them. The CDR3 runs to 14 residues.

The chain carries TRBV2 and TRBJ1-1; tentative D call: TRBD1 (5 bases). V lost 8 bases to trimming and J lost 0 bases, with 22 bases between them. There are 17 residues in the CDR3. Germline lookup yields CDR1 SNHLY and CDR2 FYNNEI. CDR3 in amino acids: CASSLFAAGTMNTEAFF. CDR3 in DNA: TGTGCCAGCTCTCTTTTCGCGGCAGGGACTATGAACACTGAAGCTTTCTTT.

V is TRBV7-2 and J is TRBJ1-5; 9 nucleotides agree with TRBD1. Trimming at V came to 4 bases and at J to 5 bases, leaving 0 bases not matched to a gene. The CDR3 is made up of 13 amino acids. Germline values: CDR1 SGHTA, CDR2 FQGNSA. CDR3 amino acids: CASSWDRDQPQHF. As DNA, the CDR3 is TGTGCCAGCAGCTGGGACAGGGATCAGCCCCAGCATTTT.